These 5 T cell receptor beta chains originate from one sample sequenced in a study of cytomegalovirus exposure and HLA in healthy donors. The PCR ran on 60 Vbeta and 13 Jbeta primers. Data came from immunoSEQ multiplex PCR; TCRdb stores just in-frame clones and leaves some out. The sample carries 60,000 to 95,000 clones, around 73% recorded once. Sequencing was carried out using PBMCs. Receptors originate from a woman in her thirties or forties in good health and CMV-seropositive.

This sequence joins TRBV30 and TRBJ2-7; 10 nucleotides agree with TRBD1. J lost 5 bases, V lost 4 bases, and 8 bases had no gene match. Germline V lookup: CDR1 GTSNPN, CDR2 SVGIG (reference sequence). The length of the CDR3 is 14 residues. The CDR3 sequence is CAWTRTGGIDEQYF. The CDR3 nucleotides read TGTGCCTGGACACGGACAGGGGGTATAGACGAGCAGTACTTC.

V and J are TRBV28 and TRBJ2-2; D remains ambiguous. The V gene's germline CDR1 is MDHEN and CDR2 SYDVKM. This CDR3 comprises 16 residues. The ends were cut back, 8 bases at V and 3 bases at J, with 19 bases in the middle. The CDR3 DNA is TGTGCCAGCTCTAGAGCCCCAAACCGGGACACCGGGGAGCTGTTTTTT. Translating it yields CASSRAPNRDTGELFF.

The rearrangement links TRBV28 to TRBJ1-1; 8 positions match TRBD1. The junction had 12 bases not matched to a gene; V was cut back by 7 bases and J by 5 bases. Looked up from germline, CDR1 is MDHEN and CDR2 is SYDVKM. The CDR3 totals 15 residues. In DNA, the CDR3 is TGTGCCAGCATAACAGAAGGACAGGGAGTGACTGAAGCTTTCTTT. Translated, it gives CASITEGQGVTEAFF.

V is TRBV6-1 and J is TRBJ2-2; TRBD1 agrees at 8 bases. The V gene end was trimmed by 4 bases and the J gene end by 5 bases; junction bases not matched to a gene: 3. This CDR3 region has 14 residues. CDR1 is MNHNS and CDR2 is SASEGT in the germline V gene. The CDR3 sequence is CASSADRVTGELFF. The CDR3, as DNA: TGTGCCAGCAGTGCGGACAGGGTAACCGGGGAGCTGTTTTTT.

The chain employs TRBV27 and TRBJ1-1; D is undetermined. This CDR3 spans 14 amino acids. Between the trimmed V and J ends, which lost 5 bases and 2 bases, there was a span of 12 bases. Per germline, CDR1 MNHEY and CDR2 SMNVEV (reference sequence). The CDR3 sequence is CASSRPGLNTEAFF. The CDR3 coding sequence is TGTGCCAGCAGTAGACCCGGGTTAAACACTGAAGCTTTCTTT.